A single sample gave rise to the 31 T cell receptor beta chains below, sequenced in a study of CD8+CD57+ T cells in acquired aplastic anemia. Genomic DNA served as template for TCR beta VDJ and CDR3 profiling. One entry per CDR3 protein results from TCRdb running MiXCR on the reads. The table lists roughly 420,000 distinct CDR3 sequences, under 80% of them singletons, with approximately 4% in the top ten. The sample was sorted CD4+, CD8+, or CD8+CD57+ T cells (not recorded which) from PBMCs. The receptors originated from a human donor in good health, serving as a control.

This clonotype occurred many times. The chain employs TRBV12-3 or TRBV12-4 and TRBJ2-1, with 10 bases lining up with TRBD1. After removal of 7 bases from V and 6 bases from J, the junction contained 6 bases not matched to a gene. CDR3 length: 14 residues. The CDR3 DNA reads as TGTGCCAGCAACCGACAGGGGGCAGGCAATGAGCAGTTCTTC. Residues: CASNRQGAGNEQFF.

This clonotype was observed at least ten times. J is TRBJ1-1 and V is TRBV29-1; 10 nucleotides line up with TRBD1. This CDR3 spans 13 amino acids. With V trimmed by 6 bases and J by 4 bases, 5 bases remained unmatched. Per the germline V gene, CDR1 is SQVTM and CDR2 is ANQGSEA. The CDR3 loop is CSVSDRGLTEAFF. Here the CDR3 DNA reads TGCAGCGTATCCGACAGGGGGCTCACTGAAGCTTTCTTT.

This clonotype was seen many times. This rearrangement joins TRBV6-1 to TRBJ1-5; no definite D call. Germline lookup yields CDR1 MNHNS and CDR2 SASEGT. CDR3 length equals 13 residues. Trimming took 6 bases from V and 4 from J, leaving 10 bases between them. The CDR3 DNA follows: TGTGCCAGCAGGGCGACGGGGAATCAGCCCCAGCATTTT. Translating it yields CASRATGNQPQHF.

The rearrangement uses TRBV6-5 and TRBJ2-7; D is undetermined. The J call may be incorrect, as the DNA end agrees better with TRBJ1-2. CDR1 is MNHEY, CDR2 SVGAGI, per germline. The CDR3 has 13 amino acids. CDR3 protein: CASSLNMESGYTF. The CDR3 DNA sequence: TGTGCCAGCAGTCTCAACATGGAAAGCGGCTACACCTTC.

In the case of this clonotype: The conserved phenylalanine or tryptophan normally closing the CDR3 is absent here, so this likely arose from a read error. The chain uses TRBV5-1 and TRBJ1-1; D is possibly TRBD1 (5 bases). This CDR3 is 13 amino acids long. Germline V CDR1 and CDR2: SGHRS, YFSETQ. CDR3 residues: CATSSGRDPEAFL. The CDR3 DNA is TGTGCCACCAGCAGTGGGCGGGACCCTGAAGCTTTCCTT.

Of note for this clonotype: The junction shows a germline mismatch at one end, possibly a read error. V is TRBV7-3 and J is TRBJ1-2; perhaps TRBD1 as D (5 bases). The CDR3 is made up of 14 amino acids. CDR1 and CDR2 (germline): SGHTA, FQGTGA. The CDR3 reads CASSTTDKSCGYTF. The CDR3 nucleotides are TGTGCCAGCAGCACGACAGACAAAAGCTGTGGCTACACGTTC.

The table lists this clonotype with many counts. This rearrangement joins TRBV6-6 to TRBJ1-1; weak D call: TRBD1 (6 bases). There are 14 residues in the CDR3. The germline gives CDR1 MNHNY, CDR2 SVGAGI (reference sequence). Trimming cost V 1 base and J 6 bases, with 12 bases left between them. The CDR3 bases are TGTGCCAGCAGTTACTTCCCCAGGGGCGCTGAAGCTTTCTTT. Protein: CASSYFPRGAEAFF.

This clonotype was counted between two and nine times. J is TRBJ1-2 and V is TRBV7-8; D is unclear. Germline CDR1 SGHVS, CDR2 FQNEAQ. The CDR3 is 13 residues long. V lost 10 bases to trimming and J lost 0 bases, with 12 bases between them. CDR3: CATEPWTNYGYTF. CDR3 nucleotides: TGTGCCACTGAACCCTGGACTAACTATGGCTACACCTTC.

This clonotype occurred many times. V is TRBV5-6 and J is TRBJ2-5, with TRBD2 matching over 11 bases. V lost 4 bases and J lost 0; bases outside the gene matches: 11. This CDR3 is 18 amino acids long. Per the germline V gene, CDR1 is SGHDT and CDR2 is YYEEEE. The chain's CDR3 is CASSIIAGGRLYQETQYF. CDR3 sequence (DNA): TGTGCCAGCAGCATTATAGCGGGGGGGCGGTTGTACCAAGAGACCCAGTACTTC.

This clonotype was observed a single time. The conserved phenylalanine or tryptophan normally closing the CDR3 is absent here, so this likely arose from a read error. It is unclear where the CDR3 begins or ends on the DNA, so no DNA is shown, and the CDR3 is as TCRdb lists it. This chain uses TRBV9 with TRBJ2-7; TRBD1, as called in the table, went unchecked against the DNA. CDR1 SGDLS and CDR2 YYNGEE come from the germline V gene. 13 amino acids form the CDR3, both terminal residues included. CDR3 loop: CASNLQGLQYTSL.

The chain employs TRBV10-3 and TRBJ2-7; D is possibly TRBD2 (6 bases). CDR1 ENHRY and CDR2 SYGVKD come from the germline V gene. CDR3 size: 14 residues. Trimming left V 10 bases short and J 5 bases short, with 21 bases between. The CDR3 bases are TGTGCCAGCGACCCGGGAGAAAGGTCCAACGAGCAGTACTTC. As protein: CASDPGERSNEQYF.

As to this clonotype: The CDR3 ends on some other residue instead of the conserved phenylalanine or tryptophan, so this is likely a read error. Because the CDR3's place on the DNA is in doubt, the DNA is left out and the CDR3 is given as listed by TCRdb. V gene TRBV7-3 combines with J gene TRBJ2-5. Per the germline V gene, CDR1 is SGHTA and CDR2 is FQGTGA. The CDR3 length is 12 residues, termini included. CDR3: CASSSRPEQESL.

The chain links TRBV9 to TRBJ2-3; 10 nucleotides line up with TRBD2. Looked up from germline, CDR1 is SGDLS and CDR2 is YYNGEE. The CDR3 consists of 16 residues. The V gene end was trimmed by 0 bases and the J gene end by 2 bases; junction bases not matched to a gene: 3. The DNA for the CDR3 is TGTGCCAGCAGCGTAGGCCTAGCGGGGGACACAGATACGCAGTATTTT. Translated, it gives CASSVGLAGDTDTQYF.

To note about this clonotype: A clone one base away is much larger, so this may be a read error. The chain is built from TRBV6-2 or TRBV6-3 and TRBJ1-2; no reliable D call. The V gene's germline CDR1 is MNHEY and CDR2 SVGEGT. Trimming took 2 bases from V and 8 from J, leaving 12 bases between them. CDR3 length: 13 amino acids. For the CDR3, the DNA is TGTGCCAGCAGTTACGCCCCCCGAGAGGGCTACACCTTC. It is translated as CASSYAPREGYTF.

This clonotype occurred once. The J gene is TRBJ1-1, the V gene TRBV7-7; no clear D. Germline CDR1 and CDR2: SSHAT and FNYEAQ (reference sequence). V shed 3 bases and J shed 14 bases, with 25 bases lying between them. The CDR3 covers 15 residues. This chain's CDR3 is CASSFRDRGGQYFFF. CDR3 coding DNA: TGTGCCAGCAGCTTCCGAGATCGTGGCGGGCAGTACTTCTTCTTT.

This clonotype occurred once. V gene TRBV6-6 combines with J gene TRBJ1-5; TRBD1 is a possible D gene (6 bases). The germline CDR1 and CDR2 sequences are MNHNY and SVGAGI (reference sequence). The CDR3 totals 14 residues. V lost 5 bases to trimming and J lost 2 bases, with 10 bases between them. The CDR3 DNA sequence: TGTGCCAGCAGTAACGCAGGGGGCAATCAGCCCCAGCATTTT. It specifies CASSNAGGNQPQHF.

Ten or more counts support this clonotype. The CDR3 here is CASSRRANGDQPQHF. The CDR3 DNA reads TGTGCCAGCAGCCGTCGGGCCAACGGTGATCAGCCCCAGCATTTT. The V call is TRBV6-5, the J call TRBJ1-5; D uncertain. Deletions cut 6 bases from V and 5 bases from J, with 17 bases between. This CDR3 spans 15 amino acids. In germline, CDR1 is MNHEY, CDR2 SVGAGI.

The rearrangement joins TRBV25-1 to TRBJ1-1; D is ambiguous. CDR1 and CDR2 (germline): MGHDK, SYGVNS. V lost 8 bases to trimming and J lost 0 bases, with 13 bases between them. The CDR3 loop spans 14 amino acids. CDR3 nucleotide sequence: TGTGCCAGCCGGGAGCGGGGAGTGAACACTGAAGCTTTCTTT. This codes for CASRERGVNTEAFF.

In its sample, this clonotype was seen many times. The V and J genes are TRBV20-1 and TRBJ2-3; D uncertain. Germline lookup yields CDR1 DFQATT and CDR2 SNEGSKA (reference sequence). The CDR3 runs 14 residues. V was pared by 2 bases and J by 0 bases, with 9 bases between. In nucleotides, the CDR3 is TGCAGTGCTAGAAGGCCTAGTAGCACAGATACGCAGTATTTT. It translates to CSARRPSSTDTQYF.

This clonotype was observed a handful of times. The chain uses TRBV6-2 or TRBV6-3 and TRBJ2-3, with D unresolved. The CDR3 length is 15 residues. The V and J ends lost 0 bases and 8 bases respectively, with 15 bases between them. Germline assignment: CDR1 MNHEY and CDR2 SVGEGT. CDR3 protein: CASSYSGSPPGTQYF. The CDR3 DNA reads TGTGCCAGCAGTTACTCTGGCAGCCCCCCAGGTACGCAGTATTTT.

CDR3 sequence reads: CASSLEGWRLSSYEQYF. As DNA, the CDR3 is TGTGCCAGCAGCTTAGAAGGTTGGCGCCTCAGCTCCTACGAGCAGTACTTC. This chain joins TRBV11-2 and TRBJ2-7; unclear D gene. V was clipped by 0 bases and J by 0 bases, with 15 bases between them. Germline V gene lookup returns CDR1 SGHAT and CDR2 FQNNGV. The CDR3 is 17 residues long.

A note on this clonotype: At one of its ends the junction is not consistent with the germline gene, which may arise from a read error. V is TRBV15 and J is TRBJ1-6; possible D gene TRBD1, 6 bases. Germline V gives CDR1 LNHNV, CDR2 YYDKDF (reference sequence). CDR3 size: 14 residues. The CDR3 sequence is CASSGGQNKSPLYF. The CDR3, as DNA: TGTGCCAGCAGCGGAGGACAGAATAAATCGCCCCTGTACTTT.

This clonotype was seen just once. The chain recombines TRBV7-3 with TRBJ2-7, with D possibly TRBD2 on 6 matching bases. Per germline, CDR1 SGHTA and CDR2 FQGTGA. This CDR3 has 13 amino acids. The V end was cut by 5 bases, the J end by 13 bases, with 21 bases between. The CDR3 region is CASSVGRGRRHYF. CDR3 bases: TGTGCCAGCAGCGTGGGGCGGGGAAGGAGGCACTACTTC.

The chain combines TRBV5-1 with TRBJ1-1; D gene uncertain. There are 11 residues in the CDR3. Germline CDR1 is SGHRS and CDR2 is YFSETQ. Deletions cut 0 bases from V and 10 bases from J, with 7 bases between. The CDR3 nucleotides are TGCGCCAGCAGCTTGGGTGGTTTAGCTTTCTTT. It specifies CASSLGGLAFF.

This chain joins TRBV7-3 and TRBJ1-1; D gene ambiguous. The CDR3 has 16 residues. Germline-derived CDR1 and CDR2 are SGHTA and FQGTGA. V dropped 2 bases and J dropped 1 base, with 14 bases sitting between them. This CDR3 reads CASSLGVTRGNTEAFF. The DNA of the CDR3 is TGTGCCAGCAGCTTAGGGGTGACACGGGGGAACACTGAAGCTTTCTTT.

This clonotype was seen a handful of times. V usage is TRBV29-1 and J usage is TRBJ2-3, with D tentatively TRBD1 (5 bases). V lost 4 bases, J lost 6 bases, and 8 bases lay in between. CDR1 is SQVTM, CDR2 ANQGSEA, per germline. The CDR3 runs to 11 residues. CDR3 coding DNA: TGCAGCGTTGGGGCAGGGGATACGCAGTATTTT. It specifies CSVGAGDTQYF.

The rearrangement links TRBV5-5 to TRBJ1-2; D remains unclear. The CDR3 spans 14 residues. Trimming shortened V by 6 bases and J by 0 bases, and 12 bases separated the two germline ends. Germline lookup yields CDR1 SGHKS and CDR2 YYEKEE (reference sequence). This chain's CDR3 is CASTLGSTNYGYTF. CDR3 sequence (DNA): TGTGCCAGCACCCTCGGCAGCACTAACTATGGCTACACCTTC.

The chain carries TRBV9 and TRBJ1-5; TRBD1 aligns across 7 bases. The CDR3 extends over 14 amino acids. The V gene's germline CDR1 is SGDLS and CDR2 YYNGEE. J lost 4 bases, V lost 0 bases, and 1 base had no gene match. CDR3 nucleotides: TGTGCCAGCAGCGTAGCGACAGGGAATCAGCCCCAGCATTTT. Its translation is CASSVATGNQPQHF.

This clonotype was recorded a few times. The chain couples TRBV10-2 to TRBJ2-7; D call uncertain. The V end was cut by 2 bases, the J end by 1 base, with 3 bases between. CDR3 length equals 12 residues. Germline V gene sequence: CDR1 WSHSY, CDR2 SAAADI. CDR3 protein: CASSEGSYEQYF. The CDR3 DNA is TGCGCCAGCAGTGAGGGGTCCTACGAGCAGTACTTC.

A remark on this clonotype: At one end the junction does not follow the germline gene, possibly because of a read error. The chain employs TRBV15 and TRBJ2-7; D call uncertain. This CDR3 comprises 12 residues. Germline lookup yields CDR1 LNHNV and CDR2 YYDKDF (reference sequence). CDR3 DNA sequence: TGTGCCACCAGCGGGCGGAACTATGGCCACAACTTC. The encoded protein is CATSGRNYGHNF.

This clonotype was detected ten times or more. The CDR3, as DNA: TGTGCCATCAGTGAGGGACAGACCCAAGAGACCCAGTACTTC. Translation gives CAISEGQTQETQYF. This chain joins TRBV10-3 and TRBJ2-5; D perhaps matches TRBD1 (6 bases). The V gene's germline CDR1 is ENHRY and CDR2 SYGVKD. The CDR3 consists of 14 residues. Trimming took off 2 bases at V and 1 base at J, with 8 bases between the two ends.